The 24 T cell receptor beta chains given below trace back to one sample, sequenced in a study of Graves' ophthalmopathy and Graves' hyperthyroidism. Beta-chain TCR CDR3 regions were amplified from RNA transcripts. First-round RT-PCR with HTBI primers preceded a second-round multiplex PCR. MiXCR, applied by TCRdb to the multiplex PCR reads, yields one record per CDR3 protein. The table has about 740,000 distinct CDR3 sequences, 40% seen once. Sequences were obtained from peripheral blood. These TCRs come from an adult man with Graves' ophthalmopathy.

The V call is TRBV9, the J call TRBJ2-5, with D hard to call. The CDR3 covers 15 residues. V gave up 2 bases and J gave up 2 bases, with 13 bases separating them. Germline loops: CDR1 SGDLS, CDR2 YYNGEE. The CDR3 DNA follows: TGTGCCAGCAGCGTTCTAGGACGTCTGCAAGAGACCCAGTACTTC. Its translation: CASSVLGRLQETQYF.

The chain combines TRBV5-1 with TRBJ2-7, with 9 bases lining up with TRBD2. The germline CDR1 and CDR2 sequences are SGHRS and YFSETQ. V lost 1 base to trimming and J lost 6 bases; unmatched junction nucleotides: 8. This CDR3 has 15 residues. CDR3 loop: CASSLNSGSQAEQYF. The CDR3 coding sequence is TGCGCCAGCAGCTTGAATAGCGGGAGTCAAGCCGAGCAGTACTTC.

The gene calls are TRBV7-3 and TRBJ2-2, with 11 bases aligning to TRBD2. The V gene end was trimmed by 6 bases and the J gene end by 0 bases; junction bases not matched to a gene: 6. CDR3 length equals 17 residues. From germline, CDR1 is SGHTA and CDR2 FQGTGA. CDR3 protein: CASRFSLAGANTGELFF. The CDR3 nucleotides are TGTGCCAGCAGATTCTCACTAGCGGGGGCGAACACCGGGGAGCTGTTTTTT.

The V gene is TRBV11-1, the J gene TRBJ1-2; TRBD1 is a possible D gene (6 bases). Trimming left V 6 bases short and J 5 bases short, with 19 bases between. Germline V CDR1 and CDR2: SGHAT, FQDESV (reference sequence). The CDR3 totals 15 residues. CDR3 residues: CASSTQGQSAYGYTF. The CDR3 DNA follows: TGTGCCAGCAGTACTCAGGGGCAGTCGGCGTATGGCTACACCTTC.

The chain links TRBV25-1 to TRBJ1-2; D uncertain. V was clipped by 11 bases and J by 3 bases, with 22 bases between them. Germline assignment: CDR1 MGHDK and CDR2 SYGVNS. This CDR3 comprises 15 residues. The chain's CDR3 is CAWSSWQKGYYGYTF. The CDR3 DNA follows: TGTGCCTGGAGTTCGTGGCAGAAAGGCTACTATGGCTACACCTTC.

This chain connects TRBV2 to TRBJ1-4; D might be TRBD1 (5 bases). The germline V gene encodes CDR1 SNHLY and CDR2 FYNNEI. Trimming removed 7 bases from V and 7 bases from J, with 16 bases in between. The length of the CDR3 is 14 residues. CDR3 DNA: TGTGCCAGCATTTTACCCAGGGCTGGTGAAAAACTGTTTTTT. Encoded protein: CASILPRAGEKLFF.

In this sample, this clonotype turned up a few times. The genes are TRBV5-6 and TRBJ1-2; D unresolved. The CDR3 is 12 residues long. V was cut by 6 bases and J by 3 bases, with 9 bases left in between. The germline V gene has CDR1 SGHDT and CDR2 YYEEEE. CDR3 DNA sequence: TGTGCCAGCACCTTCGATGACTATGGCTACACCTTC. This gives the protein CASTFDDYGYTF.

The J gene is TRBJ2-3, the V gene TRBV11-2, with 9 bases aligning to TRBD1. The trim removed 5 bases at V and 0 bases at J, leaving 9 bases unmatched. This CDR3 contains 17 residues. Germline loops: CDR1 SGHAT, CDR2 FQNNGV. Here the CDR3 reads CASSAKTGGTSTDTQYF. CDR3 DNA: TGTGCCAGCAGCGCTAAGACAGGGGGTACCAGCACAGATACGCAGTATTTT.

This clonotype was seen a handful of times. The chain combines TRBV20-1 with TRBJ2-7, with TRBD1 matching 8 bases. Losses at the gene ends were 5 bases for V and 2 bases for J; bases not matched to a gene: 2. This CDR3 spans 12 amino acids. The germline CDR1 and CDR2 sequences are DFQATT and SNEGSKA (reference sequence). The CDR3 DNA sequence: TGCAGTGCTTCACAGGGGGCCTACGAGCAGTACTTC. Its protein is CSASQGAYEQYF.

This chain links TRBV10-2 with TRBJ1-2; no reliable D call. Germline CDR1 and CDR2: WSHSY and SAAADI. The V and J ends lost 0 bases and 4 bases respectively, with 6 bases between them. This CDR3 has 13 amino acids. CDR3 loop: CASSESRVYGYTF. The CDR3 DNA follows: TGCGCCAGCAGTGAGTCTAGGGTCTATGGCTACACCTTC.

This clonotype was detected ten times or more. The chain carries TRBV10-3 and TRBJ1-2; D gene unclear. Trimming pared 7 bases from V and 8 bases from J, leaving 23 bases between. The CDR3 covers 15 residues. The germline gives CDR1 ENHRY, CDR2 SYGVKD. In nucleotides, the CDR3 is TGTGCCATCACCCCAGGAGTAGATTCTCTGGGGGGCTACACCTTC. Amino acid sequence: CAITPGVDSLGGYTF.

At least ten counts were recorded for this clonotype. This sequence joins TRBV7-8 and TRBJ2-7; no clear D. V was trimmed by 5 bases and J by 9 bases, leaving 14 bases between them. The CDR3 covers 12 residues. Germline V lookup: CDR1 SGHVS, CDR2 FQNEAQ. CDR3 nucleotides: TGTGCCAGCAGCGTTGACACCCTGGCGCAGTACTTC. This translates into CASSVDTLAQYF. The variable domain in full, completed from reference TRBV7-8 and TRBJ2-7, reads GAGVSQSPRYKVAKRGQDVALRCDPISGHVSLFWYQQALGQGPEFLTYFQNEAQLDKSGLPSDRFFAERPEGSVSTLKIQRTQQEDSAVYLCASSVDTLAQYFGPGTRLTVT.

This clonotype was detected only once. The junction shows a germline mismatch at one end, possibly a read error. The rearrangement joins TRBV9 to TRBJ1-4, with D tentatively TRBD1 (5 bases). The germline V gene encodes CDR1 SGDLS and CDR2 YYNGEE. CDR3 length: 9 residues. This chain's CDR3 is CASSPQADF. CDR3 in DNA: TGTGCCAGCAGCCCACAGGCTGATTTT. Full variable domain (outside the CDR3, taken from reference TRBV9 and TRBJ1-4): DSGVTQTPKHLITATGQRVTLRCSPRSGDLSVYWYQQSLDQGLQFLIQYYNGEERAKGNILERFSAQQFPDLHSELNLSSLELGDSALYFCASSPQADFGSGTQLSVL.

This clonotype has ten or more counts. The V gene is TRBV9, the J gene TRBJ1-1, with D maybe TRBD1 (5 bases). Looked up from germline, CDR1 is SGDLS and CDR2 is YYNGEE. V gave up 0 bases and J gave up 4 bases, with 7 bases separating them. CDR3 length: 13 amino acids. CDR3 in amino acids: CASSVAGSTEAFF. In nucleotides, the CDR3 is TGTGCCAGCAGCGTAGCAGGGTCCACTGAAGCTTTCTTT.

This clonotype was picked up many times. At one of its ends the junction is not consistent with the germline gene, which may arise from a read error. The chain recombines TRBV29-1 with TRBJ1-4, with D possibly being TRBD1 (6 bases). The CDR3 is 14 residues long. The germline V gene encodes CDR1 SQVTM and CDR2 ANQGSEA. CDR3 in DNA: TGCAACGTTGAAACAGGGAGGAGAGATGAAAAACTGTTTTTT. This translates into CNVETGRRDEKLFF.

The chain's CDR3 is CASSPRGQGYEKLFF. The DNA for the CDR3 is TGTGCCAGCAGTCCAAGGGGACAGGGTTATGAAAAACTGTTTTTT. This chain joins TRBV11-2 and TRBJ1-4, with 9 bases lining up with TRBD1. The CDR3 totals 15 residues. J was trimmed by 6 bases and V by 6 bases; bases with no gene match: 8. The germline V gene has CDR1 SGHAT and CDR2 FQNNGV.

This rearrangement joins TRBV7-9 to TRBJ2-7, with 13 bases that match TRBD2. V trimming: 3 bases; J trimming: 5 bases; junction bases outside the gene matches: 7. The V gene's germline CDR1 is SEHNR and CDR2 FQNEAQ (reference sequence). This CDR3 contains 16 residues. The CDR3 DNA follows: TGTGCCAGCAGCTTCAGGACTAGCGGGAGTCTCGACGAGCAGTACTTC. Residues: CASSFRTSGSLDEQYF.

The chain employs TRBV20-1 and TRBJ2-7, with TRBD1 as a possible D gene (5 bases). The ends were cut back, 0 bases at V and 5 bases at J, with 20 bases in the middle. Germline V gene data show CDR1 as DFQATT and CDR2 as SNEGSKA (reference sequence). The CDR3 has 16 residues. Here the CDR3 DNA reads TGCAGTGCTAGAGACGGCACAGGCGCGATTAAGGACGAGCAGTACTTC. It translates to CSARDGTGAIKDEQYF.

The rearrangement joins TRBV5-4 to TRBJ1-2; weak D call: TRBD1 (5 bases). V lost 7 bases and J 8 bases, leaving 18 bases between the germline ends. The CDR3 covers 13 residues. Germline V gives CDR1 SGHNT, CDR2 YYREEE (reference sequence). The CDR3 is CASQDKNKGGYTF. CDR3 nucleotide sequence: TGTGCCAGCCAAGATAAAAACAAGGGGGGCTACACCTTC.

This clonotype was seen at least ten times. The chain combines TRBV25-1 with TRBJ1-5, with 7 bases fitting TRBD1. The V and J ends lost 2 bases and 0 bases, in that order; junction bases with no gene match: 16. Looked up from germline, CDR1 is MGHDK and CDR2 is SYGVNS. This CDR3 region has 20 residues. This CDR3 reads CASSEVATGPGSYSNQPQHF. The DNA of the CDR3 is TGTGCCAGCAGTGAAGTGGCGACAGGGCCCGGGTCCTATAGCAATCAGCCCCAGCATTTT.

This clonotype was seen only a few times. The rearrangement links TRBV11-2 to TRBJ2-7; 7 bases fit TRBD1. CDR1 and CDR2 (germline): SGHAT, FQNNGV. Trimming removed 5 bases from V and 4 bases from J; junction bases left unmatched: 11. The CDR3 sequence is 15 residues long. CDR3 nucleotides: TGTGCCAGCAGCCCCGCGGCGAGGGGGCAATACGAGCAGTACTTC. It is translated as CASSPAARGQYEQYF.

The chain joins TRBV29-1 to TRBJ1-2; no reliable D call. CDR1 is SQVTM, CDR2 ANQGSEA, per germline. The CDR3 consists of 13 residues. The germline V and J ends were trimmed by 4 bases and 5 bases, with 14 bases remaining between them. The CDR3 coding sequence is TGCAGCGTTGGGCTGGGGAGTGGATATGGCTACACCTTC. Translation gives CSVGLGSGYGYTF.

V is TRBV2 and J is TRBJ2-7; TRBD1 agrees at 10 bases. CDR3 size: 17 residues. V shed 5 bases and J 7 bases; nucleotides not matched to a gene: 17. Germline V gene data show CDR1 as SNHLY and CDR2 as FYNNEI. CDR3 nucleotide sequence: TGTGCCAGCAGTTACGCAGAAAAAGGGACAGGGGCACGGGAGCAGTACTTC. Translated: CASSYAEKGTGAREQYF.

Regarding this clonotype: The conserved closing phenylalanine or tryptophan is absent in this CDR3, likely reflecting a read error. V usage is TRBV15 and J usage is TRBJ2-6; D unclear. CDR3 length equals 15 residues. Trimming pared 2 bases from V and 4 bases from J, leaving 9 bases between. Germline CDR1 is LNHNV and CDR2 is YYDKDF (reference sequence). The CDR3 is CATSRKGSGANVLTP. The CDR3 DNA reads as TGTGCCACCAGCAGAAAGGGATCGGGGGCCAACGTCCTGACTCCA.